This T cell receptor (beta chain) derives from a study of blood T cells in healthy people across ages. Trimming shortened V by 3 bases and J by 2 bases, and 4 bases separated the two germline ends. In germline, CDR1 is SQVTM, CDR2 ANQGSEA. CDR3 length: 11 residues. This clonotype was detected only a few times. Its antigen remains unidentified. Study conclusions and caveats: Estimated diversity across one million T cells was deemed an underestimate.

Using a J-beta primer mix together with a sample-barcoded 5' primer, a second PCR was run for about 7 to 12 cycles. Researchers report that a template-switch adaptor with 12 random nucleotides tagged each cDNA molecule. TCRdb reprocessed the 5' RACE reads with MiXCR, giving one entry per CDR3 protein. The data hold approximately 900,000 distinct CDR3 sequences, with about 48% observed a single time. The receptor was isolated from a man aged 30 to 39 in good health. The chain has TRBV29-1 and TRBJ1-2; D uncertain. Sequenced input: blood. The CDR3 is CSVDRNYGYTF. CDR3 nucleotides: TGCAGCGTTGACCGGAACTATGGCTACACCTTC.